The rows below give T cell receptor beta chains drawn from one sample of a study of OX40 agonist ivuxolimab in advanced cancers. Measured with immunoSEQ multiplex PCR; TCRdb has only the in-frame clones, and not every one. The table shows some 100,000 clones, with roughly nine tenths occurring only once. Sample: CD4+ or CD8+ T cells sorted from blood, taken in a trial of the OX40 agonist ivuxolimab. Every receptor here comes from an adult with an advanced solid tumor such as melanoma, head and neck, liver or kidney cancer. Each CDR3 is given with its conserved first and last residue. The order of the fields is J gene, V gene, D gene, clone size, CDR3 protein, CDR3 DNA. D genes are given only for firm matches. Clone size is shown for a subset of rows, as once, few, many or a class of expanded clone.

>TRBJ1-2|TRBV28|.|.
CASSFRGRGYGYTF
TGTGCCAGCAGTTTTAGGGGAAGGGGGTATGGCTACACCTTC
>TRBJ2-7|TRBV4-2|.|.
CASSQEWLRGDEQYF
TGTGCCAGCAGCCAAGAATGGTTACGAGGGGACGAGCAGTACTTC
>TRBJ2-3|TRBV6-6|.|.
CASSSRTSELGGTQYF
TGTGCCAGCAGCTCCCGGACCTCTGAACTAGGGGGGACGCAGTATTTT
>TRBJ1-2|TRBV27|.|.
CASSLSMKGTGYTF
TGTGCCAGCAGTTTATCGATGAAAGGGACTGGCTACACCTTC
>TRBJ1-3|TRBV5-6|.|.
CASSFSGAGNTIYF
TGTGCCAGCAGCTTTTCAGGAGCTGGAAACACCATATATTTT
>TRBJ1-5|TRBV6-5|.|once
CASSAGQRVVQPQHF
TGTGCCAGCAGTGCTGGACAAAGGGTGGTTCAGCCCCAGCATTTT
>TRBJ2-1|TRBV7-9|TRBD2|.
CASSQKNNPGLEIFF
TGTGCCAGCAGCCAAAAAAACAATCCGGGACTAGAGATTTTCTTC
>TRBJ2-7|TRBV5-4|.|.
CASSLAVQVYEQYF
TGTGCCAGCAGCTTGGCCGTTCAGGTGTACGAGCAGTACTTC
>TRBJ1-2|TRBV6-1|.|.
CASSEIGAGLGYTF
TGTGCCAGCAGTGAGATAGGGGCAGGGCTTGGCTACACCTTC
>TRBJ1-2|TRBV11-2|.|.
CASSLAATGYGYTF
TGTGCCAGCAGCTTAGCCGCGACAGGCTATGGCTACACCTTC
>TRBJ2-1|TRBV7-2|.|.
CASSLGQGVNEQFF
TGTGCCAGCAGCTTAGGCCAGGGAGTCAATGAGCAGTTCTTC
>TRBJ2-7|TRBV7-9|.|.
CASSLKGSVYEQYF
TGTGCCAGCAGCTTAAAGGGTTCGGTGTACGAGCAGTACTTC
>TRBJ1-2|TRBV7-2|TRBD1|.
CASSIGTGVNYGYTF
TGTGCCAGCAGCATCGGGACAGGGGTTAACTATGGCTACACCTTC
>TRBJ2-7|TRBV28|.|.
CASSSTGSRKSYEQYF
TGTGCCAGCAGTTCCACCGGGTCACGTAAGTCCTACGAGCAGTACTTC
>TRBJ1-3|TRBV11-3|.|.
CASSSGDSGNTIYF
TGTGCCAGCAGCTCGGGGGACTCCGGAAACACCATATATTTT
>TRBJ2-2|TRBV28|.|.
CASSLTGLANTGELFF
TGTGCCAGCAGTCTAACTGGCCTCGCGAACACCGGGGAGCTGTTTTTT
>TRBJ1-1|TRBV7-2|.|.
CASSLDQGKYTEAFF
TGTGCCAGCAGCTTAGACCAGGGGAAGTATACTGAAGCTTTCTTT
>TRBJ2-7|TRBV11-2|.|.
CASSRGRNYEQYF
TGTGCCAGCAGCCGGGGACGGAACTACGAGCAGTACTTC
>TRBJ2-7|TRBV7-2|TRBD1|once
CASSLGGTEAYEQYF
TGTGCCAGCAGCTTAGGAGGGACAGAAGCCTACGAGCAGTACTTC
>TRBJ2-3|TRBV19|.|.
CASKAAGHTDTQYF
TGTGCCAGTAAGGCAGCGGGTCACACAGATACGCAGTATTTT
>TRBJ2-7|TRBV6-5|TRBD2|.
CATHGLANYEQYF
TGTGCCACCCACGGACTAGCTAATTACGAGCAGTACTTC
>TRBJ2-7|TRBV28|TRBD2|.
CASSLPGLAASYEQYF
TGTGCCAGCAGTTTACCCGGACTAGCGGCCTCCTACGAGCAGTACTTC
>TRBJ2-7|TRBV4-3|TRBD2|.
CASSQDRTRKQYF
TGCGCCAGCAGCCAAGACAGGACTAGAAAGCAGTACTTC
>TRBJ2-3|TRBV6-5|TRBD1|.
CASSYSDRGTDTQYF
TGTGCCAGCAGTTACTCTGACAGGGGGACAGATACGCAGTATTTT
>TRBJ2-6|TRBV18|.|.
CASSPTRPGANVLTF
TGTGCCAGCTCACCGACAAGGCCTGGGGCCAACGTCCTGACTTTC
>TRBJ2-3|TRBV7-8|.|.
CASSLYRLSTDTQYF
TGTGCCAGCAGCTTATACAGACTTAGCACAGATACGCAGTATTTT
>TRBJ1-2|TRBV7-3|.|.
CASSLNLRGANYGYTF
TGTGCCAGCAGCTTAAATCTCCGAGGTGCGAACTATGGCTACACCTTC
>TRBJ2-1|TRBV7-2|TRBD2|few
CASSFGGRRYNEQFF
TGTGCCAGCAGCTTTGGCGGGAGGCGCTACAATGAGCAGTTCTTC
>TRBJ2-1|TRBV28|TRBD2|.
CASSLGETSGRRYYNEQFF
TGTGCCAGCAGTTTAGGGGAAACTAGCGGGAGAAGATACTACAATGAGCAGTTCTTC
>TRBJ2-1|TRBV5-1|TRBD2|.
CASSTLAGGLNEQFF
TGCGCCAGCAGTACACTAGCGGGAGGGCTTAATGAGCAGTTCTTC
>TRBJ1-3|TRBV18|.|.
CASSPGTVGNTIYF
TGTGCCAGCTCACCCGGGACGGTTGGAAACACCATATATTTT
>TRBJ2-2|TRBV6-6|TRBD2|.
CASSYQAGVGELFF
TGTGCCAGCAGTTACCAAGCGGGAGTCGGGGAGCTGTTTTTT
>TRBJ2-7|TRBV28|.|.
CASRSQGFEQYF
TGTGCCAGCAGATCCCAGGGGTTCGAGCAGTACTTC
>TRBJ1-2|TRBV5-1|TRBD1|.
CASSLNRGSGYGYTF
TGCGCCAGCAGCTTGAACAGGGGTTCCGGCTATGGCTACACCTTC
>TRBJ1-2|TRBV7-2|.|.
CASSLDGSGVAGGYTF
TGTGCCAGCAGCTTAGATGGGTCGGGGGTGGCAGGTGGCTACACCTTC
>TRBJ2-1|TRBV30|.|.
CAWSVQGGYNEQFF
TGTGCCTGGAGTGTGCAGGGGGGGTACAATGAGCAGTTCTTC
>TRBJ1-5|TRBV18|.|few
CASSEGSGINQPQHF
TGTGCCAGCTCAGAGGGCTCAGGGATCAATCAGCCCCAGCATTTT
>TRBJ2-7|TRBV4-1|.|.
CASSQDVMAYEQYF
TGCGCCAGCAGCCAAGATGTAATGGCTTACGAGCAGTACTTC
>TRBJ1-1|TRBV18|TRBD1|few
CASSFGQELMNTEAFF
TGTGCCAGCTCCTTCGGACAGGAGTTAATGAACACTGAAGCTTTCTTT
>TRBJ1-5|TRBV6-5|.|.
CASRLQGYGNQPQHF
TGTGCCAGCAGACTACAGGGATACGGCAATCAGCCCCAGCATTTT
>TRBJ1-2|TRBV27|TRBD1|.
CASSINRGNYGYTF
TGTGCCAGCAGTATCAACAGGGGGAACTATGGCTACACCTTC
>TRBJ2-7|TRBV28|.|.
CASRPPLMSEQYF
TGTGCCAGCAGACCCCCGCTGATGAGCGAGCAGTACTTC
>TRBJ2-7|TRBV19|.|once
CASSPDYPGGEQYF
TGTGCCAGTAGCCCCGACTACCCCGGTGGCGAGCAGTACTTC
>TRBJ2-2|TRBV10-2|.|.
CASSNLVGAGELFF
TGCGCCAGCAGTAACTTAGTAGGAGCGGGGGAGCTGTTTTTT
>TRBJ2-7|TRBV7-8|TRBD2|.
CASSLKRESSYEQYF
TGTGCCAGCAGCTTAAAGCGGGAGAGCTCCTACGAGCAGTACTTC
>TRBJ2-2|TRBV19|TRBD2|.
CASSKVAGGYTGELFF
TGTGCCAGTAGTAAGGTAGCGGGAGGGTACACCGGGGAGCTGTTTTTT
>TRBJ1-4|TRBV10-3|.|few
CAISGSGADEKLFF
TGTGCCATCAGTGGGTCTGGGGCTGATGAAAAACTGTTTTTT
>TRBJ2-5|TRBV7-2|TRBD1|.
CASSWSDRGETQYF
TGTGCCAGCAGCTGGTCGGACAGGGGAGAGACCCAGTACTTC
>TRBJ2-1|TRBV4-2|TRBD2|once
CASSQEVYGLAVPSSYNEQFF
TGTGCCAGCAGCCAAGAGGTCTATGGACTAGCGGTTCCGAGCTCCTACAATGAGCAGTTCTTC
>TRBJ2-5|TRBV28|.|.
CASSSVNERETQYF
TGTGCCAGCAGTTCAGTTAATGAAAGAGAGACCCAGTACTTC
>TRBJ2-5|TRBV5-4|.|.
CASSSGQKYQETQYF
TGTGCCAGCAGCTCGGGACAAAAGTACCAAGAGACCCAGTACTTC
>TRBJ2-7|TRBV9|.|.
CASSVGAGNWYEQYF
TGTGCCAGCAGCGTAGGGGCGGGAAATTGGTACGAGCAGTACTTC
>TRBJ2-2|TRBV19|TRBD2|.
CASSTGTSGSISGELFF
TGTGCCAGTAGTACTGGGACTAGCGGGAGCATATCCGGGGAGCTGTTTTTT
>TRBJ2-7|TRBV5-1|TRBD2|.
CASSIAGGGSYEQYF
TGCGCCAGCAGCATAGCGGGAGGAGGATCCTACGAGCAGTACTTC
>TRBJ2-7|TRBV28|.|.
CASSLSGYEQYF
TGTGCCAGCAGTTTGTCCGGCTACGAGCAGTACTTC